The T cell receptor beta chain under discussion was sequenced for a study of blood T cell repertoires in COVID-19. On the study more broadly: Samples came from the United States, Italy and Spain, spanning acute and convalescent COVID-19.

The data were produced by immunoSEQ multiplex PCR, yet TCRdb's version contains in-frame clones alone and is incomplete. Of 200,000 to 250,000 clones detected, more than 75% appear once; the ten largest clones hold approximately 1.5%. Germline lookup yields CDR1 SGHRS and CDR2 YFSETQ. The ends were cut back, 5 bases at V and 5 bases at J, with 9 bases in the middle. The CDR3 covers 12 residues. The sequence derives from a woman in her fifties or sixties who had recovered from COVID-19. Sequenced: peripheral blood. The V and J genes are TRBV5-1 and TRBJ2-3; TRBD2 might be the D (6 bases). CDR3 sequence reads: CASRRREDTQYF. CDR3 sequence (DNA): TGCGCCAGCAGGCGGAGGGAAGATACGCAGTATTTT.